The clone carrying this TCR beta chain was detected once. This sample is part of a study of blood T cell repertoires in COVID-19. Study overall: Whether acute or convalescent, the COVID-19 samples came from the United States, Italy and Spain. PBMCs, B-cell-depleted T cells, or T cells were the source of the cDNA or gDNA that made up the material.

In the original analysis: Quantification of nucleated cells was approximated via reference gene primer amplification. Assay used: immunoSEQ multiplex PCR; TCRdb lists only in-frame clones, some missing. V, J and clone size were drawn from that table, and D and trimming were deduced from the DNA. The table lists over 15,000 clones, 89% of them singletons. The germline V and J ends were trimmed by 7 bases and 3 bases, with 10 bases remaining between them. Germline assignment: CDR1 MNHEY and CDR2 SVGAGI. The CDR3 consists of 13 residues. V is TRBV6-5 and J is TRBJ1-5; D unresolved. Source material: peripheral blood. This sequence originates from a man in his 60s with active COVID-19. The CDR3 reads CASNSRDNQPQHF. CDR3 DNA sequence: TGTGCCAGCAACTCCCGGGACAATCAGCCCCAGCATTTT.